This note documents a single TCR beta chain sequence. This CDR3 has 16 residues. Germline V gives CDR1 LNHDA, CDR2 SQIVND (reference sequence). Trimming cost V 7 bases and J 2 bases; bases outside gene matches: 11. Assay used: immunoSEQ multiplex PCR; TCRdb lists only in-frame clones, some missing. The sample lists roughly 86,000 clones, 92% seen once, with roughly 1.1% in the top ten. This specimen comes from a study of OX40 agonist ivuxolimab in advanced cancers. This chain connects TRBV19 to TRBJ2-7, with TRBD2 matching over 10 bases. Specimen: CD4+ or CD8+ T cells sorted from blood, collected in a trial of the OX40 agonist ivuxolimab. The receptor comes from an adult with an advanced solid tumor such as melanoma, head and neck, liver or kidney cancer. DNA for the CDR3: TGTGCCAGTAAAAGCGGGAGGGCCGATAAGACCTACGAGCAGTACTTC. Translation: CASKSGRADKTYEQYF.